This TCR beta chain stems from a study of OX40 agonist ivuxolimab in advanced cancers. On this clone itself: Its target is not known.

Assay: immunoSEQ multiplex PCR; the TCRdb copy retains only in-frame clones and omits some. This sample carries approximately 60,000 clones, about 93% of them seen once, and the ten largest clones take 15% to 20%. General observations from the study: CD4+ T cells averaged fewer expanded clones than CD8+ T cells. Relatively little clonal expansion, among the lowest observed, appeared in partial responders at 0.1-3.0 mg/kg. The study observed clonal expansion of CD4+ and CD8+ blood T cells by week 6 at 0.1 to 3.0 mg/kg.

Sequencing used CD4+ or CD8+ T cells sorted from blood, obtained in a trial of the OX40 agonist ivuxolimab. This TCR derives from an adult with an advanced solid tumor such as melanoma, head and neck, liver or kidney cancer.

The CDR3 bases are TGTGCCAGCAGTGAGGGCGGGGAGCTGTTTTTT. Protein sequence: CASSEGGELFF. The rearrangement uses TRBV2 and TRBJ2-2; unclear D gene. Germline loops: CDR1 SNHLY, CDR2 FYNNEI. The CDR3 extends over 11 amino acids. V lost 3 bases and J 7 bases, leaving 3 bases between the germline ends.